This T cell receptor beta chain was recorded in a study of shared clonotypes between healthy human individuals. On this clone: Its antigen is undetermined.

The germline V gene has CDR1 SGHAT and CDR2 FQNNGV. Trimming removed 5 bases from V and 2 bases from J; junction bases left unmatched: 9. There are 16 residues in the CDR3. Healthy adults negative for HIV, lacking recent acute infections or vaccinations, served as donors. Here immunoSEQ multiplex PCR was the method, and the copy in TCRdb shows in-frame clones only, minus some. The repertoire consists of 2 million to 2.5 million clones, with around 90% occurring once and the leading ten covering 0.37%. Study-level results: The study generally estimated greater richness for naive than memory subsets. Generation probability values for non-shared clonotypes were lower than those for clonotypes shared by all four donors. Sampling involved blood alone; tissue repertoires likely differ.

The clonotype originates from a man aged 18 to 35 in good health. Some clones in this sample may be carry-over from other donors' samples. The chain couples TRBV11-2 to TRBJ1-2, with TRBD1 matching 9 bases. The sample comprised naive CD4+ T cells from PBMCs. The sample's subset: CD45RA+ positively selected. The CDR3: CASSPGTGLENYGYTF. As DNA, the CDR3 is TGTGCCAGCAGCCCCGGGACAGGGTTGGAAAACTATGGCTACACCTTC.